This entry describes one T cell receptor beta chain. The sample comes from a study of blood T cell repertoires in COVID-19. Across the whole study: There were acute and convalescent COVID-19 samples, and they came from the United States, Italy and Spain.

Sequenced by immunoSEQ multiplex PCR; TCRdb stores in-frame clones only, minus some. In the table there are tens of thousands of clones, more than 75% of which are singletons. The germline V gene encodes CDR1 SGHTA and CDR2 FQGNSA. This CDR3 is built from 16 residues. Trimming at V came to 0 bases and at J to 4 bases, leaving 5 bases not matched to a gene. Sequences were obtained from peripheral blood. The receptor was isolated from a human donor in a cohort sampled during active COVID-19. The chain recombines TRBV7-2 with TRBJ1-3, with TRBD1 matching over 8 bases. CDR3 nucleotides: TGTGCCAGCAGCTTAGCGCGACAGGGGAGAGGAAACACCATATATTTT. Encoded protein: CASSLARQGRGNTIYF.